The 32 T cell receptor beta chains given below trace back to one sample, sequenced in a study of OX40 agonist ivuxolimab in advanced cancers. This table comes from immunoSEQ multiplex PCR, and its TCRdb copy is limited to in-frame clones, with some not included. In the table there are 40,000 to 45,000 clones, about four fifths of which are singletons. Specimen: CD4+ or CD8+ T cells sorted from blood, collected in a trial of the OX40 agonist ivuxolimab. These receptors all stem from an adult with an advanced solid tumor such as melanoma, head and neck, liver or kidney cancer.

This clone came up a few times. The gene calls are TRBV11-2 and TRBJ1-1; D unclear. The germline V gene encodes CDR1 SGHAT and CDR2 FQNNGV. V was shortened by 1 base and J by 9 bases, with 9 bases between the two germline ends. CDR3 size: 12 residues. The CDR3 bases are TGTGCCAGCAGCTTAGTTTGGGAGAAAGCTTTCTTT. This sequence encodes CASSLVWEKAFF.

This clone has more than one count but fewer than ten. The chain couples TRBV28 to TRBJ2-3; 11 nucleotides match TRBD1. The germline gives CDR1 MDHEN, CDR2 SYDVKM. The CDR3 runs 16 residues. Losses at the gene ends were 3 bases for V and 4 bases for J; bases not matched to a gene: 6. In DNA form, the CDR3 reads TGTGCCAGCAGTTTCACCGGGACAGGGGGAGCAGATACGCAGTATTTT. Encoded protein: CASSFTGTGGADTQYF.

The rearrangement links TRBV5-5 to TRBJ2-7; D is perhaps TRBD2 (6 bases). Trimming removed 2 bases at V and 0 bases at J, with 9 bases between. The CDR3 totals 14 residues. Germline CDR1 reads SGHKS; CDR2 reads YYEKEE (reference sequence). The CDR3 is CASSFFGGSYEQYF. The CDR3 bases are TGTGCCAGCAGCTTCTTCGGGGGCTCCTACGAGCAGTACTTC.

The chain has TRBV6-5 and TRBJ1-5; 7 bases map to TRBD1. This CDR3 has 13 residues. V shed 6 bases, J shed 7 bases, and the junction held 6 bases outside the gene matches. Germline lookup yields CDR1 MNHEY and CDR2 SVGAGI. CDR3 amino acids: CASSRTGGQPQHF. The CDR3 nucleotides read TGTGCCAGCAGCAGGACAGGCGGACAGCCCCAGCATTTT.

J is TRBJ2-7 and V is TRBV5-1, with 7 bases matching TRBD1. Germline V lookup: CDR1 SGHRS, CDR2 YFSETQ. This CDR3 contains 14 residues. The trim removed 4 bases at V and 0 bases at J, leaving 4 bases unmatched. CDR3: CASSHGTASYEQYF. The DNA for the CDR3 is TGCGCCAGCAGCCATGGGACAGCCTCCTACGAGCAGTACTTC.

This clone was counted a single time. The chain recombines TRBV6-5 with TRBJ2-5, with 12 bases aligning to TRBD2. The DNA end is a closer match to TRBJ2-7, so the J assignment may be wrong. Looked up from germline, CDR1 is MNHEY and CDR2 is SVGAGI. This CDR3 has 15 residues. The CDR3 region is CASSFGTSGLREQYF. DNA for the CDR3: TGTGCCAGCAGTTTCGGGACTAGCGGGCTCCGCGAGCAGTACTTC.

The V and J genes are TRBV5-1 and TRBJ2-5, with TRBD2 identical over 9 bases. V gave up 3 bases and J gave up 5 bases; unmatched junction bases: 2. This CDR3 has 13 amino acids. Germline V gene data show CDR1 as SGHRS and CDR2 as YFSETQ. CDR3 nucleotide sequence: TGCGCCAGCAGCTCCGGACTAGCGGAGACCCAGTACTTC. As protein: CASSSGLAETQYF.

By share, this clone counts as medium-sized. The chain couples TRBV4-1 to TRBJ1-1; 8 positions agree with TRBD1. The CDR3 length is 16 residues. V trimming: 1 base; J trimming: 1 base; junction bases outside the gene matches: 5. Germline V gene lookup returns CDR1 MGHRA and CDR2 YSYEKL. The CDR3 sequence: CASSQGSGQANTEAFF. The DNA for the CDR3 is TGCGCCAGCAGCCAAGGGTCGGGACAGGCGAACACTGAAGCTTTCTTT.

This clone was seen a single time. The chain uses TRBV2 and TRBJ2-3; 8 bases match TRBD1. Looked up from germline, CDR1 is SNHLY and CDR2 is FYNNEI. The CDR3 is 15 amino acids. The ends lost 6 bases at V and 4 bases at J; junction bases unmatched: 9. The CDR3: CASSEGDRKADTQYF. The CDR3 bases are TGTGCCAGCAGCGAGGGGGACAGGAAAGCAGATACGCAGTATTTT.

The chain employs TRBV15 and TRBJ1-2; possibly TRBD1 for D (6 bases). Deletions cut 0 bases from V and 3 bases from J, with 11 bases between. CDR1 is LNHNV, CDR2 YYDKDF, per germline (reference sequence). The CDR3 sequence is 15 residues long. The CDR3 DNA reads TGTGCCACCAGCAGAGATATAGGACAGTACTATGGCTACACCTTC. Its translation: CATSRDIGQYYGYTF.

CDR3 protein: CASSLGGGREQYF. CDR3 DNA sequence: TGTGCCAGCAGCTTGGGAGGGGGCAGGGAGCAGTACTTC. V is TRBV5-4 and J is TRBJ2-7, with 7 bases fitting TRBD1. Losses at the gene ends were 0 bases for V and 7 bases for J; bases not matched to a gene: 4. The germline CDR1 and CDR2 sequences are SGHNT and YYREEE (reference sequence). The CDR3 is made up of 13 amino acids.

The chain is built from TRBV6-4 and TRBJ2-5, with 11 bases that match TRBD2. The assigned J gene may be wrong: the sequence end matches TRBJ2-7 better. This CDR3 contains 17 residues. Per germline, CDR1 MRHNA and CDR2 SNTAGT. The DNA of the CDR3 is TGTGCCAGCAGTGACCCCCTTAGCGGGAGGGTCTACTACGAGCAGTACTTC. It codes for CASSDPLSGRVYYEQYF.

The chain combines TRBV28 with TRBJ2-3; no firm D call. Between the trimmed V and J ends, which lost 4 bases and 1 base, there was a span of 6 bases. The CDR3 sequence is 13 residues long. Germline V gene lookup returns CDR1 MDHEN and CDR2 SYDVKM. CDR3 nucleotide sequence: TGTGCCAGCAGTTCCCCCGGCACAGATACGCAGTATTTT. Translation gives CASSSPGTDTQYF.

The chain carries TRBV19 and TRBJ2-3; 10 nucleotides line up with TRBD1. The CDR3 length is 15 residues. The germline V gene encodes CDR1 LNHDA and CDR2 SQIVND (reference sequence). The V segment lost 4 bases and the J segment 1 base; nucleotides outside the gene matches: 2. The chain's CDR3 is CASSKGQGRTDTQYF. CDR3 nucleotide sequence: TGTGCCAGTAGTAAGGGACAGGGGCGCACAGATACGCAGTATTTT.

The chain is built from TRBV19 and TRBJ2-3, with TRBD2 matching over 9 bases. This CDR3 has 15 amino acids. CDR1 and CDR2 from the germline V gene are LNHDA and SQIVND (reference sequence). V shed 9 bases and J 4 bases; nucleotides not matched to a gene: 11. CDR3 bases: TGTGCCAGCCGGGGGAGTAGCGGGAGCGCAGATACGCAGTATTTT. Its translation is CASRGSSGSADTQYF.

The V gene is TRBV28, the J gene TRBJ1-5, with D uncertain. The V gene's germline CDR1 is MDHEN and CDR2 SYDVKM. Trimming pared 3 bases from V and 5 bases from J, leaving 8 bases between. There are 13 residues in the CDR3. The CDR3: CASSLWGDQPQHF. The CDR3 DNA reads TGTGCCAGCAGTTTGTGGGGAGATCAGCCCCAGCATTTT.

This chain links TRBV7-9 with TRBJ1-1; no clear D. Germline lookup yields CDR1 SEHNR and CDR2 FQNEAQ (reference sequence). V was trimmed by 3 bases and J by 1 base, leaving 6 bases between them. The CDR3 extends over 13 amino acids. In DNA form, the CDR3 reads TGTGCCAGCAGCTTTCAGGCGAACACTGAAGCTTTCTTT. As protein: CASSFQANTEAFF.

The chain links TRBV7-9 to TRBJ1-3; D unclear. Germline lookup yields CDR1 SEHNR and CDR2 FQNEAQ (reference sequence). V shed 3 bases and J shed 1 base, with 7 bases lying between them. The CDR3 spans 14 residues. In DNA, the CDR3 is TGTGCCAGCAGCTTGGGAAGTTCTGGAAACACCATATATTTT. It encodes CASSLGSSGNTIYF.

This chain connects TRBV28 to TRBJ2-1; maybe TRBD1 (6 bases). V lost 6 bases to trimming and J lost 9 bases, with 12 bases between them. Looked up from germline, CDR1 is MDHEN and CDR2 is SYDVKM. The CDR3 runs to 12 residues. In DNA form, the CDR3 reads TGTGCCAGCAGGGACCAAGGGGGTGAGCAGTTCTTC. As protein: CASRDQGGEQFF.

V gene TRBV11-2 combines with J gene TRBJ2-4; D gene unclear. This CDR3 is built from 16 residues. V lost 1 base and J 0 bases, leaving 10 bases between the germline ends. CDR1 is SGHAT and CDR2 is FQNNGV in the germline V gene. The CDR3 loop reads CASSLGAGLAKNIQYF. CDR3 coding DNA: TGTGCCAGCAGCTTAGGTGCCGGGTTAGCCAAAAACATTCAGTACTTC.

This chain joins TRBV9 and TRBJ1-4; D is uncertain. Looked up from germline, CDR1 is SGDLS and CDR2 is YYNGEE. The CDR3 spans 15 residues. Trimming cost V 4 bases and J 10 bases, with 20 bases left between them. This CDR3 is CASSPQGGGESKLFF. For the CDR3, the DNA is TGTGCCAGCAGCCCTCAAGGCGGCGGGGAGTCAAAACTGTTTTTT.

The genes are TRBV6-5 and TRBJ1-1, with TRBD1 as a possible D gene (6 bases). The CDR3 runs 13 residues. Germline CDR1 and CDR2: MNHEY and SVGAGI. The V end lost 2 bases, the J end lost 4 bases, and 8 bases lay between the germline ends. This chain's CDR3 is CASSYLGGTEAFF. The CDR3 DNA sequence: TGTGCCAGCAGTTACCTAGGGGGCACTGAAGCTTTCTTT.

J is TRBJ2-7 and V is TRBV14; tentative D call: TRBD2 (5 bases). Germline CDR1 and CDR2: SGHDN and FVKESK. This CDR3 comprises 16 residues. V dropped 0 bases and J dropped 6 bases, with 18 bases sitting between them. CDR3 residues: CASSQESRGPEREQYF. The CDR3, as DNA: TGTGCCAGCAGCCAAGAGTCCCGGGGTCCTGAACGCGAGCAGTACTTC. The full variable domain, its missing parts supplied by reference TRBV14 and TRBJ2-7, is EAGVTQFPSHSVIEKGQTVTLRCDPISGHDNLYWYRRVMGKEIKFLLHFVKESKQDESGMPNNRFLAERTGGTYSTLKVQPAELEDSGVYFCASSQESRGPEREQYFGPGTRLTVT.

The chain links TRBV11-2 to TRBJ1-1, with TRBD1 as a possible D gene (6 bases). Trimming pared 5 bases from V and 4 bases from J, leaving 23 bases between. CDR3 size: 17 residues. CDR1 is SGHAT and CDR2 is FQNNGV in the germline V gene. CDR3 protein: CASSQLGDIFVSTEAFF. CDR3 bases: TGTGCCAGCAGCCAACTCGGGGACATTTTTGTGAGCACTGAAGCTTTCTTT.

The chain recombines TRBV2 with TRBJ1-5; a possible D gene is TRBD1 (5 bases). The CDR3 sequence is 17 residues long. Germline V gene data show CDR1 as SNHLY and CDR2 as FYNNEI. Trimming removed 4 bases from V and 0 bases from J, with 16 bases in between. The chain's CDR3 is CASSGGFAGFSNQPQHF. The DNA of the CDR3 is TGTGCCAGCAGTGGGGGGTTTGCCGGGTTTAGCAATCAGCCCCAGCATTTT.

The V and J genes are TRBV7-8 and TRBJ2-5, with TRBD2 matching 8 bases. The J call is in doubt because the DNA end fits TRBJ2-7 better. The CDR3 is 15 residues long. In germline, CDR1 is SGHVS, CDR2 FQNEAQ. The CDR3 DNA is TGTGCCAGCAGCGTCACAGCGGGAGTGAGGTACGAGCAGTACTTC. Its translation: CASSVTAGVRYEQYF.

The chain combines TRBV5-8 with TRBJ2-7; D unclear. Germline V gives CDR1 SGHTS, CDR2 YDEGEE. This CDR3 has 12 residues. V was clipped by 2 bases and J by 2 bases, with 5 bases between them. The CDR3 here is CASSLVAYEQYF. CDR3 coding DNA: TGTGCCAGCAGCTTAGTGGCCTACGAGCAGTACTTC.

V usage is TRBV7-6 and J usage is TRBJ2-7; D may be TRBD1 (6 bases). CDR1 and CDR2 (germline): SGHVS, FNYEAQ. The CDR3 covers 14 residues. V gave up 1 base and J gave up 0 bases, with 7 bases separating them. In DNA, the CDR3 is TGTGCCAGCAGCTTAGGGGACAACTCCTACGAGCAGTACTTC. This codes for CASSLGDNSYEQYF.

This clone was recorded a few times. The V gene is TRBV5-4, the J gene TRBJ2-1; TRBD2 matches 9 bases. The length of the CDR3 is 16 residues. The V gene end was trimmed by 0 bases and the J gene end by 6 bases; junction bases not matched to a gene: 7. Germline CDR1 SGHNT, CDR2 YYREEE (reference sequence). The CDR3 coding sequence is TGTGCCAGCAGCTTGGATGGCGGGAGGGCCCCCAATGAGCAGTTCTTC. The encoded protein is CASSLDGGRAPNEQFF.

This CDR3 is CASSSGNPPETQYF. The CDR3 DNA reads as TGTGCCAGCAGTAGCGGGAATCCCCCAGAGACCCAGTACTTC. J is TRBJ2-5 and V is TRBV7-9; 8 bases are shared with TRBD2. There are 14 residues in the CDR3. Germline V CDR1 and CDR2: SEHNR, FQNEAQ (reference sequence). The ends lost 6 bases at V and 4 bases at J; junction bases unmatched: 7.

The chain has TRBV19 and TRBJ2-3, with TRBD2 matching over 10 bases. The CDR3 spans 18 residues. With 4 bases clipped from V and 0 bases from J, the junction kept 10 bases outside the gene matches. Germline V gene lookup returns CDR1 LNHDA and CDR2 SQIVND (reference sequence). CDR3 in DNA: TGTGCCAGTAGTAGAGCTAGCGGGAGAGCATCTAGCACAGATACGCAGTATTTT. Amino acids: CASSRASGRASSTDTQYF.

The J gene is TRBJ2-1, the V gene TRBV28; TRBD2 matches at 10 bases. The CDR3 covers 16 residues. J lost 5 bases, V lost 6 bases, and 10 bases had no gene match. Germline values: CDR1 MDHEN, CDR2 SYDVKM. DNA of the CDR3: TGTGCCAGCAGGATATTAAGCGGGAGGGGGGACAATGAGCAGTTCTTC. This codes for CASRILSGRGDNEQFF.